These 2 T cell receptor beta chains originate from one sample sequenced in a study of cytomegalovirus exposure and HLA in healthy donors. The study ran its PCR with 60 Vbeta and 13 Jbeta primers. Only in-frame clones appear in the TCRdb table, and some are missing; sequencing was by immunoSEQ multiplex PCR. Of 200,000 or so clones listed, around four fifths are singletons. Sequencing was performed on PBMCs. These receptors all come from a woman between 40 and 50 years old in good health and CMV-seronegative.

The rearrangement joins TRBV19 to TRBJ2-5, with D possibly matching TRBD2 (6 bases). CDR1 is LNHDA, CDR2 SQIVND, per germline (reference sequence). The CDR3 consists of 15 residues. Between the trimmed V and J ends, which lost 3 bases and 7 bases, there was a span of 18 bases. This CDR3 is CASSMTSRGVGTQYF. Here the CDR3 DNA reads TGTGCCAGTAGTATGACGTCGCGCGGGGTGGGGACCCAGTACTTC. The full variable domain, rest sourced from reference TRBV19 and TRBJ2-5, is DGGITQSPKYLFRKEGQNVTLSCEQNLNHDAMYWYRQDPGQGLRLIYYSQIVNDFQKGDIAEGYSVSREKKESFPLTVTSAQKNPTAFYLCASSMTSRGVGTQYFGPGTRLLVL.

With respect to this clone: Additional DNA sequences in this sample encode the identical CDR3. Here the CDR3 reads CASSQGLQGFYGYTF. CDR3 nucleotides: TGCGCCAGCAGCCAAGGCCTACAGGGATTCTATGGCTACACCTTC. The rearrangement uses TRBV4-1 and TRBJ1-2; TRBD1 is a possible D gene (6 bases). The CDR3 consists of 15 residues. Germline V lookup: CDR1 MGHRA, CDR2 YSYEKL. Trimming shortened V by 1 base and J by 4 bases, and 13 bases separated the two germline ends.